The 24 T cell receptor beta chains below come from one sample, sequenced in a study of human T cells and chemical hapten exposure. Each CDR3 protein gets one entry after TCRdb re-called the RACE reads with MiXCR. The profile shows some 150,000 distinct CDR3 sequences, 12% of them singletons. Noted time point: patch test 2, 6 weeks after DPC sensitization. The treatment here: therapeutic diphenylcyclopropenone sensitization with weekly scalp DPC. Specimen: whole blood, collected in connection with sensitization to the hapten diphenylcyclopropenone (DPC). Source of these receptors: a woman in her fifties or sixties with alopecia areata. Some clones in this sample may be carry-over from other donors' samples.

Here the CDR3 reads CASTSPGRTQYF. The CDR3 bases are TGTGCCAGCACGTCCCCCGGTAGGACCCAGTACTTC. J is TRBJ2-5 and V is TRBV28; D unclear. This CDR3 contains 12 residues. Trimming shortened V by 7 bases and J by 7 bases, and 13 bases separated the two germline ends. Germline values: CDR1 MDHEN, CDR2 SYDVKM.

The genes are TRBV20-1 and TRBJ2-2; D remains unclear. Trimming pared 3 bases from V and 6 bases from J, leaving 8 bases between. CDR1 and CDR2 (germline): DFQATT, SNEGSKA (reference sequence). There are 12 residues in the CDR3. The chain's CDR3 is CSASPLPGELFF. CDR3 DNA: TGCAGTGCTAGCCCACTACCCGGGGAGCTGTTTTTT.

This clonotype appeared a few times. The CDR3 DNA reads as TGTGCCAGCAGTACCCCATCCGGAAAGACTGGGACCACCGGGGAGCTGTTTTTT. This encodes CASSTPSGKTGTTGELFF. The chain is built from TRBV6-2 or TRBV6-3 and TRBJ2-2; D may match TRBD1 or TRBD2 (5 bases each). The CDR3 has 18 amino acids. The V gene's germline CDR1 is MNHEY and CDR2 SVGEGT. The germline V and J ends were trimmed by 5 bases and 4 bases, with 23 bases remaining between them.

This clonotype has only a few counts. V usage is TRBV3-1 and J usage is TRBJ2-3; weak D call: TRBD2 (5 bases). The germline V and J ends were trimmed by 4 bases and 0 bases, with 14 bases remaining between them. Germline V CDR1 and CDR2: LGHDT, YNNKEL (reference sequence). This CDR3 spans 16 amino acids. The CDR3 DNA reads as TGTGCCAGCAGCCGCACTAGTTCCTTTAGCACAGATACGCAGTATTTT. Translated, it gives CASSRTSSFSTDTQYF.

J is TRBJ2-7 and V is TRBV28, with D hard to call. Trimming pared 5 bases from V and 0 bases from J, leaving 11 bases between. The CDR3 extends over 14 amino acids. CDR1 is MDHEN, CDR2 SYDVKM, per germline. CDR3 DNA sequence: TGTGCCAGCAGTCATGCGACGGACTCCTACGAGCAGTACTTC. Translating it yields CASSHATDSYEQYF.

Turning to this clonotype: It may be a read error: a sequence one base away is much more abundant. This chain links TRBV19 with TRBJ2-1; TRBD2 agrees at 12 bases. The CDR3 is 15 amino acids. The germline V gene encodes CDR1 LNHDA and CDR2 SQIVND (reference sequence). CDR3 region: CTSSILAGGRNEQFF. The DNA of the CDR3 is TGTACCAGTAGTATACTAGCGGGAGGACGGAATGAGCAGTTCTTC.

CDR3 in DNA: TGTGCCAGCAGCTTCCACACAGGGGTTCCTTCACCCCTCCACTTT. Translation gives CASSFHTGVPSPLHF. V gene TRBV13 combines with J gene TRBJ1-6, with TRBD1 matching over 7 bases. J lost 9 bases, V lost 3 bases, and 8 bases had no gene match. This CDR3 spans 15 amino acids. The germline CDR1 and CDR2 sequences are PRHDT and FYEKMQ (reference sequence).

Ten or more counts support this clonotype. The V call is TRBV7-3, the J call TRBJ2-1; 12 positions agree with TRBD2. Germline-derived CDR1 and CDR2 are SGHTA and FQGTGA. The CDR3 totals 15 residues. The junction had 8 bases not matched to a gene; V was cut back by 5 bases and J by 9 bases. CDR3 DNA sequence: TGTGCCAGCAGCGTATCGACTAGCGGGAGTGGTGAGCAGTTCTTC. This codes for CASSVSTSGSGEQFF.

The CDR3 bases are TGTGCCAGCAAAAGGGCTGGACCTTTCGAGCAGTACTTC. It yields the protein CASKRAGPFEQYF. The J gene is TRBJ2-7, the V gene TRBV7-8; D is undetermined. The V gene's germline CDR1 is SGHVS and CDR2 FQNEAQ. V shed 7 bases and J shed 6 bases, with 16 bases lying between them. The CDR3 runs 13 residues.

The CDR3, as DNA: TGTGCCAGCTCACCAAGTAGGCTAGCGCGATCCTACCCCGGTGAGCAGTTCTTC. Its translation: CASSPSRLARSYPGEQFF. The chain uses TRBV18 and TRBJ2-1; tentative D call: TRBD2 (6 bases). Germline V gene sequence: CDR1 KGHSH, CDR2 LQKENI. This CDR3 has 18 residues. V lost 2 bases to trimming and J lost 9 bases, with 26 bases between them. Supplemented by reference TRBV18 and TRBJ2-1, the full variable domain reads NAGVMQNPRHLVRRRGQEARLRCSPMKGHSHVYWYRQLPEEGLKFMVYLQKENIIDESGMPKERFSAEFPKEGPSILRIQQVVRGDSAAYFCASSPSRLARSYPGEQFFGPGTRLTVL.

This clonotype has only a few counts. This chain connects TRBV11-2 to TRBJ2-7, with D tentatively TRBD1 or TRBD2 (5 bases each). Germline V gene data show CDR1 as SGHAT and CDR2 as FQNNGV. This CDR3 comprises 12 residues. Trimming removed 6 bases from V and 2 bases from J, with 8 bases in between. CDR3 DNA sequence: TGTGCCAGCAGACTAGGGGCCTACGAGCAGTACTTC. Translation: CASRLGAYEQYF.

This rearrangement joins TRBV7-8 to TRBJ2-7; a weak D match, TRBD2 (5 bases). Trimming removed 5 bases at V and 5 bases at J, with 16 bases between. CDR1 is SGHVS, CDR2 FQNEAQ, per germline. This CDR3 comprises 14 residues. CDR3 protein: CASSAVVTGNEQYF. CDR3 coding DNA: TGTGCCAGCAGCGCCGTGGTCACGGGGAACGAGCAGTACTTC.

This clonotype has ten or more counts. The chain carries TRBV7-8 and TRBJ1-6; D gene ambiguous. CDR1 and CDR2 (germline): SGHVS, FQNEAQ. This CDR3 spans 20 amino acids. Trimming left V 1 base short and J 0 bases short, with 19 bases between. The CDR3 DNA sequence: TGTGCCAGCAGCTTAGTGTTGGGCGGTGCTTCTAGCTCCTATAATTCACCCCTCCACTTT. Translating it yields CASSLVLGGASSSYNSPLHF.

This clonotype was detected a few times. The chain recombines TRBV29-1 with TRBJ2-3; TRBD2 matches 12 bases. The CDR3 covers 14 residues. Germline assignment: CDR1 SQVTM and CDR2 ANQGSEA. The V gene end was trimmed by 6 bases and the J gene end by 6 bases; junction bases not matched to a gene: 7. In DNA, the CDR3 is TGCAGCGTCTCTAGCGGGAGGGCCGGGGATACGCAGTATTTT. As protein: CSVSSGRAGDTQYF.

This clonotype has a handful of counts. The V gene is TRBV7-8, the J gene TRBJ1-6; no firm D call. V was shortened by 3 bases and J by 9 bases, with 9 bases between the two germline ends. The CDR3 sequence is 13 residues long. Germline assignment: CDR1 SGHVS and CDR2 FQNEAQ. The CDR3 sequence: CASSLGGGSPLHF. Here the CDR3 DNA reads TGTGCCAGCAGCTTGGGCGGCGGTTCACCCCTCCACTTT.

The sample holds a few counts of this clonotype. The V gene is TRBV3-1, the J gene TRBJ2-7; D unresolved. The germline V gene encodes CDR1 LGHDT and CDR2 YNNKEL (reference sequence). Trimming took 4 bases from V and 3 from J, leaving 7 bases between them. The CDR3 length is 12 residues. CDR3 residues: CASSLSYYEQYF. DNA of the CDR3: TGTGCCAGCAGCCTCTCCTACTACGAGCAGTACTTC.

This clonotype was detected a few times. This chain links TRBV19 with TRBJ2-7; 7 bases line up with TRBD1. The CDR3 contains 14 residues. Germline loops: CDR1 LNHDA, CDR2 SQIVND (reference sequence). V gave up 8 bases and J gave up 1 base; unmatched junction bases: 8. CDR3: CASAEGAQSYEQYF. The CDR3 DNA follows: TGTGCCAGTGCCGAGGGGGCCCAATCCTACGAGCAGTACTTC.

In its sample, this clonotype was seen a few times. The genes are TRBV28 and TRBJ2-2; D uncertain. V gave up 5 bases and J gave up 5 bases, with 15 bases separating them. This CDR3 is 15 amino acids long. Germline V gene lookup returns CDR1 MDHEN and CDR2 SYDVKM. The CDR3 region is CASSRPPQGTGELFF. CDR3 bases: TGTGCCAGCAGTCGGCCCCCCCAAGGAACCGGGGAGCTGTTTTTT.

This clonotype was seen at least ten times. The V and J genes are TRBV7-9 and TRBJ2-7; 9 nucleotides match TRBD1. V lost 6 bases and J lost 7; bases outside the gene matches: 10. CDR3 length: 14 amino acids. The germline CDR1 and CDR2 sequences are SEHNR and FQNEAQ (reference sequence). The CDR3 loop is CASSPGQGLWEQYF. CDR3 nucleotides: TGTGCCAGCAGTCCGGGACAGGGTTTATGGGAGCAGTACTTC.

This chain links TRBV19 with TRBJ2-7, with 9 bases fitting TRBD2. Trimming at V came to 8 bases and at J to 2 bases, leaving 7 bases not matched to a gene. The CDR3 has 14 residues. The germline V gene encodes CDR1 LNHDA and CDR2 SQIVND (reference sequence). The CDR3 sequence: CASSGLAGTYEQYF. Here the CDR3 DNA reads TGTGCCAGTTCCGGCCTAGCGGGAACCTACGAGCAGTACTTC.

The chain joins TRBV11-2 to TRBJ1-1, with TRBD1 matching over 12 bases. In germline, CDR1 is SGHAT, CDR2 FQNNGV. The CDR3 is 16 residues long. V lost 5 bases and J lost 6; bases outside the gene matches: 10. CDR3 nucleotides: TGTGCCAGCAGCGTGGGACAGGGGGCATTAAGCTCTGAAGCTTTCTTT. Translation: CASSVGQGALSSEAFF.

This clonotype occurred a few times. The rearrangement links TRBV5-1 to TRBJ1-3; 9 bases fit TRBD1. The V and J ends lost 5 bases and 2 bases, in that order; junction bases with no gene match: 11. The CDR3 is 17 amino acids. Per germline, CDR1 SGHRS and CDR2 YFSETQ. The CDR3 reads CASRGTGGSFAGNTIYF. The CDR3 coding sequence is TGCGCCAGCAGGGGAACAGGGGGCTCCTTTGCTGGAAACACCATATATTTT.

This clonotype was observed at least ten times. The rearrangement uses TRBV5-8 and TRBJ1-1, with D possibly matching TRBD1 (5 bases). The CDR3 extends over 16 amino acids. Trimming shortened V by 6 bases and J by 0 bases, and 18 bases separated the two germline ends. The germline gives CDR1 SGHTS, CDR2 YDEGEE. The CDR3 region is CASTLRGLTMNTEAFF. The CDR3 DNA reads as TGTGCCAGCACCCTTCGGGGACTGACAATGAACACTGAAGCTTTCTTT. Full variable domain (remainder filled in from reference TRBV5-8 and TRBJ1-1): EAGVTQSPTHLIKTRGQQATLRCSPISGHTSVYWYQQALGLGLQFLLWYDEGEERNRGNFPPRFSGRQFPNYSSELNVNALELEDSALYLCASTLRGLTMNTEAFFGQGTRLTVV.

This clonotype was detected many times. The chain recombines TRBV28 with TRBJ2-6; D is unclear. The CDR3 runs 16 residues. Germline V lookup: CDR1 MDHEN, CDR2 SYDVKM. The V gene lost 1 base and the J gene lost 1 base, with 8 bases spanning the gap. As DNA, the CDR3 is TGTGCCAGCAGTTTATTGTTGGGTTCTGGGGCCAACGTCCTGACTTTC. This translates into CASSLLLGSGANVLTF.